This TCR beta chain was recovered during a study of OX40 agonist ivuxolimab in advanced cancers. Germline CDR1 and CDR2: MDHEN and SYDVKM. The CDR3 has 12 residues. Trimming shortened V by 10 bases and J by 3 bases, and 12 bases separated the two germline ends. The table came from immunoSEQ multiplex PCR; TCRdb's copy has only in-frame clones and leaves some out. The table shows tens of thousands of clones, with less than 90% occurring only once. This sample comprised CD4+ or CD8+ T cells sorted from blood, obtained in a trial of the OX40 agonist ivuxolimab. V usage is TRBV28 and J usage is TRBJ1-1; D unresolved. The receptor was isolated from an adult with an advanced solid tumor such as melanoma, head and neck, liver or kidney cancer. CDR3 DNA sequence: TGTGCCACAGTAAGGGAGTACACTGAAGCTTTCTTT. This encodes CATVREYTEAFF.